The next 21 T cell receptor beta chains were all read from a single sample in a study of type 1 regulatory T cells. TCRdb passed the reads through MiXCR, listing each CDR3 protein once. The sample lists about 5,800 distinct CDR3 sequences; 27% were seen once. These receptors have no identified antigens. Sequencing used cultured T cells, either the whole culture or a sorted T cell fraction (not recorded which). Subset noted: Tr1-enriched cell product generated in vitro against host alloantigens. The receptors shown here come from a human donor in good health.

This clonotype is medium-sized. The chain couples TRBV19 to TRBJ2-1; no reliable D call. CDR1 and CDR2 (germline): LNHDA, SQIVND (reference sequence). The V end lost 2 bases, the J end lost 3 bases, and 11 bases lay between the germline ends. The CDR3 sequence is 15 residues long. Here the CDR3 reads CASSIPKRGYNEQFF. The DNA for the CDR3 is TGTGCCAGTAGTATACCAAAGAGAGGCTACAATGAGCAGTTCTTC.

This clonotype rates as medium-sized (0.01 to 0.1%). The V call is TRBV12-3 or TRBV12-4, the J call TRBJ2-5, with 10 bases lining up with TRBD1. The length of the CDR3 is 14 residues. J was trimmed by 6 bases and V by 3 bases; bases with no gene match: 4. CDR3 amino acids: CASSLGTGEKTQYF. CDR3 DNA sequence: TGTGCCAGCAGTTTGGGGACAGGGGAAAAGACCCAGTACTTC.

The chain combines TRBV6-5 with TRBJ2-1, with 7 nucleotides matching TRBD2. This CDR3 spans 15 amino acids. J gave up 9 bases and V 5 bases, and 13 bases lay outside the gene matches. Germline assignment: CDR1 MNHEY and CDR2 SVGAGI. The CDR3: CASSASSGPTSEQFF. CDR3 DNA: TGTGCCAGCAGTGCTTCTAGCGGACCGACGAGTGAGCAGTTCTTC.

This clonotype is medium-sized (0.01 to 0.1%) by share. V and J are TRBV28 and TRBJ2-7; a weak D match, TRBD1 (6 bases). Per the germline V gene, CDR1 is MDHEN and CDR2 is SYDVKM. The CDR3 contains 14 residues. The V end lost 1 base, the J end lost 4 bases, and 11 bases lay between the germline ends. As DNA, the CDR3 is TGTGCCAGCAGTTTATCACAGGGTGGGTACGAGCAGTACTTC. Protein: CASSLSQGGYEQYF. The full variable domain, rest sourced from reference TRBV28 and TRBJ2-7, is DVKVTQSSRYLVKRTGEKVFLECVQDMDHENMFWYRQDPGLGLRLIYFSYDVKMKEKGDIPEGYSVSREKKERFSLILESASTNQTSMYLCASSLSQGGYEQYFGPGTRLTVT.

Sample share makes this clonotype medium-sized. The CDR3 region has the DNA TGTGCCAGCAGCTCCGGGACAGGCCCATCGCAGGAAAAACTGTTTTTT. Amino acid sequence: CASSSGTGPSQEKLFF. The chain has TRBV2 and TRBJ1-4; 8 bases line up with TRBD1. Losses at the gene ends were 6 bases for V and 8 bases for J; bases not matched to a gene: 14. The V gene's germline CDR1 is SNHLY and CDR2 FYNNEI. The CDR3 contains 16 residues.

This clonotype is termed medium-sized (0.01 to 0.1%). The chain couples TRBV7-9 to TRBJ2-1, with D perhaps matching TRBD1 (6 bases). The germline CDR1 and CDR2 sequences are SEHNR and FQNEAQ (reference sequence). The V end lost 7 bases, the J end lost 1 base, and 14 bases lay between the germline ends. This CDR3 region has 15 residues. This CDR3 is CASTKSRGSYNEQFF. CDR3 nucleotide sequence: TGTGCCAGCACCAAGTCGAGGGGGTCCTACAATGAGCAGTTCTTC.

This clonotype was seen at least ten times. The genes are TRBV7-9 and TRBJ2-5; D gene ambiguous. Germline V gives CDR1 SEHNR, CDR2 FQNEAQ (reference sequence). There are 11 residues in the CDR3. The germline V and J ends were trimmed by 5 bases and 5 bases, with 6 bases remaining between them. The CDR3 nucleotides read TGTGCCAGCAGCGTCTTTGAGACCCAGTACTTC. Its protein is CASSVFETQYF.

This clonotype was detected ten times or more. The chain joins TRBV20-1 to TRBJ2-2, with 12 bases that match TRBD2. The CDR3 is made up of 19 amino acids. Trimming cost V 0 bases and J 7 bases; bases outside gene matches: 15. Germline CDR1 and CDR2: DFQATT and SNEGSKA (reference sequence). The CDR3 coding sequence is TGCAGTGCTAGAGATCCGCTAGCGGGAGGGCCTATGGGGAGCGGGGAGCTGTTTTTT. This codes for CSARDPLAGGPMGSGELFF.

This chain connects TRBV5-1 to TRBJ2-7; D perhaps matches TRBD1 (5 bases). Per the germline V gene, CDR1 is SGHRS and CDR2 is YFSETQ. The V end lost 4 bases, the J end lost 6 bases, and 11 bases lay between the germline ends. This CDR3 contains 12 residues. CDR3 DNA: TGCGCCAGCAGCCCGGGTAGGGGCGAGCAGTACTTC. This codes for CASSPGRGEQYF.

The V call is TRBV10-3, the J call TRBJ2-7, with TRBD1 matching 8 bases. Germline CDR1 and CDR2: ENHRY and SYGVKD. The ends lost 5 bases at V and 4 bases at J; junction bases unmatched: 7. There are 14 residues in the CDR3. Here the CDR3 DNA reads TGTGCCATCAGTCGGACAGGGAGGTTATACGAGCAGTACTTC. Its translation is CAISRTGRLYEQYF.

V usage is TRBV5-1 and J usage is TRBJ2-1, with D perhaps TRBD1 (6 bases). The germline gives CDR1 SGHRS, CDR2 YFSETQ. This CDR3 is built from 15 residues. The germline V and J ends were trimmed by 0 bases and 4 bases, with 11 bases remaining between them. The CDR3 region is CASSLEQQGYNEQFF. As DNA, the CDR3 is TGCGCCAGCAGCTTGGAACAGCAGGGGTACAATGAGCAGTTCTTC.

Sample share makes this clonotype medium-sized. The CDR3 is CATSGPGRGTTEAFF. As DNA, the CDR3 is TGTGCCACCAGTGGCCCCGGGAGGGGGACCACTGAAGCTTTCTTT. The V and J genes are TRBV24-1 and TRBJ1-1; a weak D match, TRBD1 (6 bases). The V gene lost 5 bases and the J gene lost 4 bases, with 16 bases spanning the gap. The CDR3 length is 15 residues. Germline V gene lookup returns CDR1 KGHDR and CDR2 SFDVKD.

With regard to this clonotype: This may stem from a read error, because a much larger clone lies one nucleotide away. The V gene is TRBV5-4, the J gene TRBJ2-5; no clear D. The V gene's germline CDR1 is SGHNT and CDR2 YYREEE (reference sequence). CDR3 length: 13 residues. The CDR3 sequence: CASSVVFSEAQYF. In DNA, the CDR3 is TGTGCCAGCAGCGTTGTATTCTCAGAGGCCCAGTACTTC.

This clonotype is medium-sized by share. This chain's CDR3 is CASSEQGNQPQHF. CDR3 sequence (DNA): TGTGCCAGCAGTGAACAGGGGAACCAGCCCCAGCATTTT. V is TRBV12-3 or TRBV12-4 and J is TRBJ1-5; 7 bases are a match to TRBD1. J lost 7 bases, V lost 5 bases, and 5 bases had no gene match. The CDR3 length is 13 residues.

In regard to this clonotype: Compared with germline, one end of the junction differs, possibly owing to a read error. The chain recombines TRBV29-1 with TRBJ2-1; perhaps TRBD1 as D (7 bases). The CDR3 is made up of 16 amino acids. Germline lookup yields CDR1 SQVTM and CDR2 ANQGSEA. The CDR3 DNA follows: TGCGGCGTGGAGGGGGCTAGTGGGAAAAGAAACAATGAGCAGTTCTTC. Protein: CGVEGASGKRNNEQFF.

This clonotype qualifies as medium-sized (0.01 to 0.1%). V usage is TRBV20-1 and J usage is TRBJ1-3, with D hard to call. CDR1 and CDR2 from the germline V gene are DFQATT and SNEGSKA (reference sequence). The CDR3 covers 15 residues. Trimming removed 4 bases from V and 2 bases from J, with 15 bases in between. CDR3 nucleotide sequence: TGCAGTGCTACCCCTGGAAGCGGGGCTGGAAACACCATATATTTT. It encodes CSATPGSGAGNTIYF.

About this clonotype: No conserved phenylalanine or tryptophan ends this CDR3, so it is likely a read error. No DNA is shown, since the ends of the CDR3 on it are uncertain; the CDR3 is the one TCRdb lists. The chain has TRBV20-1 and TRBJ2-5; the table's D call, TRBD2, has no DNA check behind it. The germline V gene has CDR1 DFQATT and CDR2 SNEGSKA (reference sequence). A total of 14 residues make up the CDR3, ends included. The CDR3 sequence: CSAGHTSGRETQYS.

This clonotype is labeled medium-sized. This chain connects TRBV7-2 to TRBJ2-3, with D uncertain. The CDR3 has 14 residues. Germline CDR1 SGHTA, CDR2 FQGNSA. Trimming cost V 5 bases and J 0 bases, with 9 bases left between them. The CDR3 reads CASSPGPSTDTQYF. For the CDR3, the DNA is TGTGCCAGCAGCCCGGGTCCCAGCACAGATACGCAGTATTTT.

In this sample, this clonotype is large. V and J are TRBV5-5 and TRBJ2-5; tentatively, D is TRBD2 (6 bases). The CDR3 consists of 16 residues. Trimming shortened V by 4 bases and J by 4 bases, and 20 bases separated the two germline ends. CDR1 is SGHKS and CDR2 is YYEKEE in the germline V gene (reference sequence). CDR3 nucleotides: TGTGCCAGCAGCAACGGCGCGGGAACCCATATAGAGACCCAGTACTTC. Amino acids: CASSNGAGTHIETQYF.

The sample holds many counts of this clonotype. The rearrangement uses TRBV15 and TRBJ2-5, with TRBD1 matching over 11 bases. The germline V gene encodes CDR1 LNHNV and CDR2 YYDKDF (reference sequence). The J segment lost 4 bases and the V segment lost 1 base, leaving 2 bases of the junction unmatched. The CDR3 covers 15 residues. The CDR3, as DNA: TGTGCCACCAGCAGAGTTGGGACAGGGGGAGAGACCCAGTACTTC. Translated, it gives CATSRVGTGGETQYF.

The sample holds many counts of this clonotype. The chain employs TRBV7-8 and TRBJ1-2; D gene uncertain. The V and J ends lost 3 bases and 3 bases respectively, with 5 bases between them. CDR1 is SGHVS, CDR2 FQNEAQ, per germline. The CDR3 runs to 12 residues. The CDR3 spells CASSFLDYGYTF. DNA of the CDR3: TGTGCCAGCAGCTTCCTAGACTATGGCTACACCTTC.